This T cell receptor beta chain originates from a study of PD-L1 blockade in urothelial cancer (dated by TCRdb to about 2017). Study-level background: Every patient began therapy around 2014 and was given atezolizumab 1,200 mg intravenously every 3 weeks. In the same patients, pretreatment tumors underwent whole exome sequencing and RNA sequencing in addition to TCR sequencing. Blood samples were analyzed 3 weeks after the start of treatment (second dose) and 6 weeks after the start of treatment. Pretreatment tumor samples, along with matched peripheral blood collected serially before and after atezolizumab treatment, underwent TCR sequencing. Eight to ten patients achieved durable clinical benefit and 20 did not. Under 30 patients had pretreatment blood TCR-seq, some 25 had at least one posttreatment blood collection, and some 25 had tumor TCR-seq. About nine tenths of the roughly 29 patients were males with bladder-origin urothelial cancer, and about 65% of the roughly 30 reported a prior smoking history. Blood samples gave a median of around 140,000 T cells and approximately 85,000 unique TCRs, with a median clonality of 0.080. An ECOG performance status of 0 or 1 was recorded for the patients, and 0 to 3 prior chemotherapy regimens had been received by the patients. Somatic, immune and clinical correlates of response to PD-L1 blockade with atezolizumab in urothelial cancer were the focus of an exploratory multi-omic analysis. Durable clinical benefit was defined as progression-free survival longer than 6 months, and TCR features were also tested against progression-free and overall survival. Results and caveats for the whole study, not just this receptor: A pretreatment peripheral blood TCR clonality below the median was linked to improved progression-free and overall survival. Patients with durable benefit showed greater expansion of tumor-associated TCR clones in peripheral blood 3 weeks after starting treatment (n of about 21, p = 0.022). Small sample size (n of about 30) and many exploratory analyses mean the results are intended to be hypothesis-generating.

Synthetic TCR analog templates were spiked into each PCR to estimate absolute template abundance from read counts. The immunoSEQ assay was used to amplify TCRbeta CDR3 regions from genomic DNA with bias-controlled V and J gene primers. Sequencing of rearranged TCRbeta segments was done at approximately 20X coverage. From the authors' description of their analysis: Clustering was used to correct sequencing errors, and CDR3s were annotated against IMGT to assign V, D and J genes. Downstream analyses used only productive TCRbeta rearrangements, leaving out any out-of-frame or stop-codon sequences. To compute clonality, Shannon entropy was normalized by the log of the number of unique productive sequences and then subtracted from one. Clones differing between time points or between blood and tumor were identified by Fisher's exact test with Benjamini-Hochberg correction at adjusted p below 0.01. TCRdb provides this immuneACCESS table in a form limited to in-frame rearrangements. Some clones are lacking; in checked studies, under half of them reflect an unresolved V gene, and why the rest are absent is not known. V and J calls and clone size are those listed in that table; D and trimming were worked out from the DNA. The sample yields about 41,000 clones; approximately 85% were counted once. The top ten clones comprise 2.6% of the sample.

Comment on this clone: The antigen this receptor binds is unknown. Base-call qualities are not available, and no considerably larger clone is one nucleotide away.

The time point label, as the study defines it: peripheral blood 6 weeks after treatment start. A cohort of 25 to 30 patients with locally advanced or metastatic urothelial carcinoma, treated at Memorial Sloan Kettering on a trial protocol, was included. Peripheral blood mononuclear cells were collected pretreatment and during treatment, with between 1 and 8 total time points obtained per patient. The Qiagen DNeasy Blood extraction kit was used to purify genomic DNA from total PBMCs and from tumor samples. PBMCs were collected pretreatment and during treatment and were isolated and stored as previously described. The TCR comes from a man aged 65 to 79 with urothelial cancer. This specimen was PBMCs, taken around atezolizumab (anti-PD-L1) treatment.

The DNA sequence is as follows: TGCGCCAGCAGCTTGGATGGGGGCCGACAAGAGACCCAGTACTTC. Translation gives CASSLDGGRQETQYF. The V and J segments used are TRBV5-1 and TRBJ2-5, and TRBD1 may be the D gene, going by 6 matching bases. The germline V gene gives CDR1 as SGHRS and CDR2 as YFSETQ. The trim is 0 bases for V and 2 bases for J, with a gap of 11 bases between the germline ends. Reading from cysteine to phenylalanine, the CDR3 counts 15 amino acids. The kept DNA is CDR3 alone, 45 bases in frame from the first base.